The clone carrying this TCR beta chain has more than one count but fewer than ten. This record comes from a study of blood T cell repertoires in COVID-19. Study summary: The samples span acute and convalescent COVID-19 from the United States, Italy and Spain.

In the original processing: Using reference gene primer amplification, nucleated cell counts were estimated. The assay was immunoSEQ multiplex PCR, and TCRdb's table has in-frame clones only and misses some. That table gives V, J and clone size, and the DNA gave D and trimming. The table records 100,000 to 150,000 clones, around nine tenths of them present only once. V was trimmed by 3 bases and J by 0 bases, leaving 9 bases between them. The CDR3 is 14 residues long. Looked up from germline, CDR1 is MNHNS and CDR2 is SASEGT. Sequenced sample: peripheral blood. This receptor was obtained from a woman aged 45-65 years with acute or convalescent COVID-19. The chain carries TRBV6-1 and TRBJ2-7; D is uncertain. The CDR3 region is CASSEATGSYEQYF. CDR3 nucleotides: TGTGCCAGCAGTGAGGCGACGGGCTCCTACGAGCAGTACTTC.